This TCR beta chain comes out of a study of shared clonotypes between healthy human individuals. Study summary: Donors had three CD4 naive, three CD4 memory, two CD8 naive and one CD8 memory plate apiece.

Concerning this clone itself: Its cognate antigen is unknown.

As processed by the authors: Filtering differed, since immunoSEQ gave only junction sequences and no quality scores. The assay was immunoSEQ multiplex PCR, and TCRdb's table has in-frame clones only and misses some. For V, J and clone size, that table is used; D and trimming come from the DNA. The sample lists about 1.5 million clones, nearly 99% occurring once. Whole-study findings and limits: Donor scarcity curtailed the genetic and exposure-history diversity represented herein.

The CDR3 sequence is 13 residues long. Trimming removed 0 bases from V and 0 bases from J, with 3 bases in between. Germline-derived CDR1 and CDR2 are MNHEY and SVGAGI. The sequenced sample consisted of naive CD4+ T cells sorted from blood. The subset was: CD45RA+ positively selected. The V gene is TRBV6-5, the J gene TRBJ2-7; D ambiguous. This clonotype originated in a man between 25 and 39 years old in good health. The CDR3 here is CASSYSYSYEQYF. CDR3 in DNA: TGTGCCAGCAGTTACTCGTACTCCTACGAGCAGTACTTC.